This TCR beta chain was identified in a study of a mutant IDH1 vaccine in newly diagnosed glioma. Using immunoSEQ multiplex PCR, the repertoire was profiled, and TCRdb retains in-frame clones only, with some absent. The table includes some 33,000 clones, approximately 79% detected once. The CDR3 length is 12 residues. CDR1 and CDR2 from the germline V gene are LNHDA and SQIVND (reference sequence). V was pared by 5 bases and J by 4 bases, with 5 bases between. The table lists this clone with a few counts. Antigen specificity is unknown. Time point in this sample: week 35, safety follow-up. The study gave 300 ug of mutant IDH1 20-mer peptide per vaccine dose, with topical imiquimod.

This receptor was identified in a woman aged 25 to 39 with glioma. Some clones in this sample may be carry-over from other donors' samples. This sequence joins TRBV19 and TRBJ2-2; D remains ambiguous. This sample comprised PBMCs, obtained from a glioma patient whose treatment included an IDH1 peptide vaccine. The CDR3: CASSSRTGELFF. DNA for the CDR3: TGTGCCAGTAGTTCTCGCACCGGGGAGCTGTTTTTT.